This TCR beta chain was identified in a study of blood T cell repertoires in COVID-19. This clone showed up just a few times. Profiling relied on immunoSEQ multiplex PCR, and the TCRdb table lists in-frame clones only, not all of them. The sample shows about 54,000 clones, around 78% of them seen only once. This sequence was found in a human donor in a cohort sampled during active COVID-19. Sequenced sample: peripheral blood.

The CDR3 loop reads CASSLELGEQFF. CDR3 sequence (DNA): TGTGCCAGCAGCTTAGAACTAGGTGAGCAGTTCTTC. The chain employs TRBV7-9 and TRBJ2-1, with D possibly matching TRBD2 (5 bases). The CDR3 runs to 12 residues. Between the trimmed V and J ends, which lost 1 base and 9 bases, there was a span of 7 bases. CDR1 and CDR2 (germline): SEHNR, FQNEAQ (reference sequence).